This TCR beta chain was captured in a study of T cell changes during pregnancy in multiple sclerosis (dated by TCRdb to 2018 to 2020). A note on the overall study: The study examined how the T cell repertoire changed over the course of pregnancy in women with multiple sclerosis.

Library construction relied on the immunoSEQ multiplex PCR assay. This immuneACCESS table, as held by TCRdb, lists in-frame sequences with V and J called but not all clones. Of the missing ones, under half trace to an unresolved V gene in checked studies; the others have no known cause. The sample records 30,000 to 40,000 clones, around 90% of which are singletons. Together, the top ten hold approximately 0.5% of the sample. As concerns this clone: The antigen it binds to is not known. No qualities accompany the bases; no much larger clone lies one base away.

From V the trimming removes 1 base and from J it removes 1 base, while the gene matches leave 6 bases of the junction unaccounted for. Including cysteine and phenylalanine, the CDR3 has 16 amino acids. Only the CDR3 DNA is retained, 48 bases long and in frame from the first base. Per the germline V gene (reference sequence), MNHEY is the CDR1 and SMNVEV is the CDR2. The V and J genes are TRBV27 and TRBJ1-1; 7 junctional bases match TRBD1. This TCR came from a female donor with multiple sclerosis, enrolled in a pregnancy study. This specimen consisted of CD4+ T cells from peripheral blood mononuclear cells, obtained in the second trimester of pregnancy. The bases read TGTGCCAGCAGTTTATTAGGAAGGGGGCCGAACACTGAAGCTTTCTTT. The resulting protein is CASSLLGRGPNTEAFF.